The clone carrying this T cell receptor (beta chain) appeared a few times. The antigen remains unidentified. This sample was taken from a study of cytomegalovirus exposure and HLA in healthy donors. Study-level results: Cytomegalovirus-associated status was assigned to some 160 TCR beta chains. Despite most TCR sequences being rare, some public TCRs occurred in many donors.

The CDR3 extends over 16 amino acids. Germline V CDR1 and CDR2: SGHRS, YFSETQ. J gave up 6 bases and V 5 bases, and 17 bases lay outside the gene matches. Generated by immunoSEQ multiplex PCR, the TCRdb table keeps only in-frame clones and is missing some. This sample carries 150,000 to 200,000 clones, 80% to 90% of them seen once, and the ten largest clones take around 2.1%. This receptor was identified in a woman aged 18 to 35 in good health and CMV-seronegative. The V call is TRBV5-1, the J call TRBJ2-7; 7 bases match TRBD2. Sequenced material: PBMCs. Here the CDR3 reads CASSIGGLDMSAEQYF. CDR3 bases: TGCGCCAGCAGTATCGGAGGACTAGACATGTCCGCCGAGCAGTACTTC.